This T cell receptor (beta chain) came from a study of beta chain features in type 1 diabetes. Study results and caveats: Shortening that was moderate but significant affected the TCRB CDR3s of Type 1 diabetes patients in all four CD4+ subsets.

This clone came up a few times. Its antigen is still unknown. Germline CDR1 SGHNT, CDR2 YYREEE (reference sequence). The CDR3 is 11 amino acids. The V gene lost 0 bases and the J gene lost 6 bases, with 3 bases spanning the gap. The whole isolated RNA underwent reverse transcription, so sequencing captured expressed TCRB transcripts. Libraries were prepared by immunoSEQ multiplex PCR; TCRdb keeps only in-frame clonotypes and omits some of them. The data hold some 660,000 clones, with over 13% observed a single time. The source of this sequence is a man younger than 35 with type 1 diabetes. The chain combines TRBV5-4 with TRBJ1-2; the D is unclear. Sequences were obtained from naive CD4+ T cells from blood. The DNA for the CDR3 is TGTGCCAGCAGCTTGGCGGATGGCTACACCTTC. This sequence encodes CASSLADGYTF.